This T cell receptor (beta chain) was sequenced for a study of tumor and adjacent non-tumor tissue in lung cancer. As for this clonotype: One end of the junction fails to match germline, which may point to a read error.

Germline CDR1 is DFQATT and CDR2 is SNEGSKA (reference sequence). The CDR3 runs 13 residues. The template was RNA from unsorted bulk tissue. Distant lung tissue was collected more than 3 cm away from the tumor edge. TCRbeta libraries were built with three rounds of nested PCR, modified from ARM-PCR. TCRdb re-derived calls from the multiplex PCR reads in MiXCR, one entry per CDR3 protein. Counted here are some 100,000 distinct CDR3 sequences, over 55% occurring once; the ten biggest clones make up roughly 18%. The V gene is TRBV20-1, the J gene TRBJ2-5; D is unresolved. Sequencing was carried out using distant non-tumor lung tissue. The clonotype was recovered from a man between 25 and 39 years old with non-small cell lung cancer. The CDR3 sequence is CSVVRWAQETHYF. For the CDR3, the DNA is TGCAGTGTGGTGCGGTGGGCCCAGGAGACCCATTACTTC.